This record covers a single TCR beta chain. Its recognized antigen is unknown. No much larger clonotype is one base removed from it; base qualities were not supplied. CDR1 and CDR2, looked up from the germline V gene, are MNHNS and SASEGT. Including the terminal cysteine and phenylalanine, the CDR3 comprises 14 residues. Just CDR3 DNA is preserved here, 42 bases in frame from base 1. At the junction V is shortened by 6 bases and J by 5 bases, with 17 bases in between. This record belongs to a study of metastatic and nonmetastatic thyroid tumors (dated by TCRdb to 2018 to 2020). Concerning the study at large: Repertoires were compared across peripheral blood and tumor or nodule tissue samples from malignant and benign thyroid patients. Overall study outcomes, separate from this receptor: In both blood and tumor samples, malignant tumors were reported to have significantly higher TCR beta diversity than benign nodules.

The library was built by means of PCR. The sequencer listed for this sample is Illumina HiSeq 4000. High-throughput sequencing was used to profile the CDR3 region of the TCR beta-chain in every patient. The paper's processing steps were these. CDR3 differences across clinicopathological groups were used to build a classifier for discriminating distant-metastatic papillary thyroid cancer patients. The Shannon index was used to measure repertoire diversity, and the Morisita-Horn index was used to measure how similar tumor and blood repertoires were. The public reads were quality trimmed at Q25 with fastp and then assembled into clones with MiXCR by TCRdb, keeping productive beta chains. Clone size and V and J calls follow TCRdb, not the original study. This sample comprises 91,000 or so clones, about 13% of them detected only once. The ten most abundant clones make up roughly 12% of the sample. None of the patients had been given any treatment before thyroid surgery. Patient clinical samples collected from the early 2010s to the late 2010s were retrospectively analysed using T-cell receptor beta sequencing.

The chain employs TRBV6-1 and TRBJ2-7; 6 matching bases give a weak D call of TRBD2. The source material was blood. The receptor's source is a female donor with papillary thyroid cancer or a benign thyroid nodule (not recorded which). Some clones in this sample may be carry-over from other donors' samples. The nucleotide sequence reads TGTGCCAGCAGATCCGGGGGTAGGGTCCACGAGCAGTACTTC. It translates as CASRSGGRVHEQYF.